The clone carrying this TCR beta chain was observed a few times. This sample's TCRbeta library carried unique molecular identifier barcodes. TCRdb re-analysed the PCR reads in MiXCR, keeping a single row per CDR3 protein. The sample contains hundreds of thousands of distinct CDR3 sequences, 13% of which appear only once. The data derive from a study of T-cell reconstitution after alpha-beta-depleted transplantation in children. The sequence derives from a male patient aged 10 to 17 who had a stem cell transplant for acute myeloid leukemia, so the T cells may come from the graft donor. Sequences were derived from PBMCs, mostly from graft donor cells, sampled 360 days after TCRalphabeta/CD19-depleted stem cell transplant.

The CDR3 protein is CASSLVATRGGEQFF. DNA of the CDR3: TGTGCCAGCAGTTTAGTCGCCACACGAGGGGGTGAGCAGTTCTTC. V and J are TRBV12-3 or TRBV12-4 and TRBJ2-1, with a possible D match to TRBD1 (6 bases). The CDR3 spans 15 residues. The V end lost 1 base, the J end lost 9 bases, and 16 bases lay between the germline ends.